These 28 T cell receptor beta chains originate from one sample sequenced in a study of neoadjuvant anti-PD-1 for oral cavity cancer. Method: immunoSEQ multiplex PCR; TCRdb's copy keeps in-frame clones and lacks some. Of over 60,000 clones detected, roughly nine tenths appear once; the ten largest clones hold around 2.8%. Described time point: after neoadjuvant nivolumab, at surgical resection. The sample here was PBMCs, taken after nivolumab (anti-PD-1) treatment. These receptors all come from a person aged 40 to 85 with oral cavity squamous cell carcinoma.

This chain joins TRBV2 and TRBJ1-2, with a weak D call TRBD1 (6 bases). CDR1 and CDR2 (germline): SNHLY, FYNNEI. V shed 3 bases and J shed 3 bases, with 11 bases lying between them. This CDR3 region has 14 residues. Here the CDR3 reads CASSETPGDYGYTF. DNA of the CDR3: TGTGCCAGCAGTGAGACCCCAGGGGACTATGGCTACACCTTC.

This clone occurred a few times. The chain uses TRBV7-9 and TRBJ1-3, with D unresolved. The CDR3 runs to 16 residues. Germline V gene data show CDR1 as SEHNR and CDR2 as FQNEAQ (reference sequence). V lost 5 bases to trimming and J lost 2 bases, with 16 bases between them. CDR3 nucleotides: TGTGCCAGCAGCCACACTAATCCCCAGCCTGGAAACACCATATATTTT. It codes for CASSHTNPQPGNTIYF.

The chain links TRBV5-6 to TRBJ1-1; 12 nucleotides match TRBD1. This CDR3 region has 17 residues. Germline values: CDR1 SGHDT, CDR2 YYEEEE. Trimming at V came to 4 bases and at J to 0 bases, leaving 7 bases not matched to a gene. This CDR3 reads CASSLAGTGGLNTEAFF. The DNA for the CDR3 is TGTGCCAGCAGCCTAGCAGGGACAGGGGGCTTGAACACTGAAGCTTTCTTT.

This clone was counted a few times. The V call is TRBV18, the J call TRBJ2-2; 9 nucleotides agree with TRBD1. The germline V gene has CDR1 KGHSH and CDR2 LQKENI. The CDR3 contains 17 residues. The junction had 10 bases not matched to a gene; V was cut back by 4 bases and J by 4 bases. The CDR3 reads CASSRKGQGIATGELFF. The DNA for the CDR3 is TGTGCCAGCTCACGGAAGGGACAGGGAATCGCCACCGGGGAGCTGTTTTTT.

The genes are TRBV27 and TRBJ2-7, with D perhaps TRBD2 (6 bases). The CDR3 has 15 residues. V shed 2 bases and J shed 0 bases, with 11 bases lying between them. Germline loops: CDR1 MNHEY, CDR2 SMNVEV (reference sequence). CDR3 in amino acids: CASSLGSGSSYEQYF. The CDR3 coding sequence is TGTGCCAGCAGTTTAGGCAGCGGGTCCTCCTACGAGCAGTACTTC.

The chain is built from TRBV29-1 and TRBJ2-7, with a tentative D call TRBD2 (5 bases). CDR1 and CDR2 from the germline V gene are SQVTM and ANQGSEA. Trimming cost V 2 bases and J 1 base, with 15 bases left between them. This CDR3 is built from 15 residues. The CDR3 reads CSVEYGGVTSYEQYF. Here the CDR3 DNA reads TGCAGCGTTGAATATGGAGGTGTCACATCCTACGAGCAGTACTTC.

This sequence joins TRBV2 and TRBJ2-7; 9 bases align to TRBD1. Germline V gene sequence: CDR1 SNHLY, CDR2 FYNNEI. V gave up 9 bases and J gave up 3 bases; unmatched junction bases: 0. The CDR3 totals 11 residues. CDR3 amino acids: CARGQGYEQYF. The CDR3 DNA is TGTGCCAGGGGACAGGGCTACGAGCAGTACTTC.

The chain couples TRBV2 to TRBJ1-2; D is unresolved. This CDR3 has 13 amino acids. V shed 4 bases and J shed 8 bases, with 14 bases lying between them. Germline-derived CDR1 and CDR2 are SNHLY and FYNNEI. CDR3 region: CASSVGRKEGYTF. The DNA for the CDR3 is TGTGCCAGCAGTGTCGGCCGGAAGGAAGGCTACACCTTC.

The CDR3 spells CASSPDGSVAYEQYF. Here the CDR3 DNA reads TGCGCCAGCAGCCCAGATGGGTCGGTTGCCTACGAGCAGTACTTC. The genes are TRBV5-1 and TRBJ2-7; D gene unclear. Germline CDR1 and CDR2: SGHRS and YFSETQ. The CDR3 is 15 residues long. Trimming removed 4 bases at V and 2 bases at J, with 16 bases between.

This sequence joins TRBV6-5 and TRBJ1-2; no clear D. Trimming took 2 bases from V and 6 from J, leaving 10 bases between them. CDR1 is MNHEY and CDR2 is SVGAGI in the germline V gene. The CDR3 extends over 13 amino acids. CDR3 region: CASSYRAAHGYTF. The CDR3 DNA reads TGTGCCAGCAGTTACCGGGCGGCTCATGGCTACACCTTC.

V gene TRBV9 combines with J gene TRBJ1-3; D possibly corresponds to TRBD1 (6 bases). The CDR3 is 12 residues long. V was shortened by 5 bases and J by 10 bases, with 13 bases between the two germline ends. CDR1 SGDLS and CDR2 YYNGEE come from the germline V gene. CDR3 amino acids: CASSEGQSTIYF. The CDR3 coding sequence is TGTGCCAGCAGTGAAGGACAGTCTACCATATATTTT.

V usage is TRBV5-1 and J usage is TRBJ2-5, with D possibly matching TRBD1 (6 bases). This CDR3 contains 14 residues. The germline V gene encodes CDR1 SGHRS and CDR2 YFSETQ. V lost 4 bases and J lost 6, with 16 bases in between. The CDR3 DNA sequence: TGCGCCAGCAGCATCCCCCAGGGGTTGAAGACCCAGTACTTC. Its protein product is CASSIPQGLKTQYF.

CDR3: CAWSGISTADTQYF. CDR3 in DNA: TGTGCCTGGAGTGGCATCTCAACGGCAGATACGCAGTATTTT. V is TRBV30 and J is TRBJ2-3; D is ambiguous. This CDR3 comprises 14 residues. Germline V gene sequence: CDR1 GTSNPN, CDR2 SVGIG (reference sequence). Trimming removed 1 base at V and 4 bases at J, with 12 bases between.

The CDR3 nucleotides read TGTGCCAGCAGCTTTAGGACAGAGATCTCTGGGGCCAACGTCCTGACTTTC. This encodes CASSFRTEISGANVLTF. The V gene is TRBV5-4, the J gene TRBJ2-6; the D gene is possibly TRBD1 (6 bases). The CDR3 is 17 residues long. V lost 2 bases to trimming and J lost 0 bases, with 12 bases between them. Germline V gene data show CDR1 as SGHNT and CDR2 as YYREEE (reference sequence).

This CDR3 is CASSHPHRNEKLFF. In nucleotides, the CDR3 is TGTGCCAGCAGCCACCCGCACAGAAATGAAAAACTGTTTTTT. This chain joins TRBV14 and TRBJ1-4; D remains ambiguous. This CDR3 region has 14 residues. The germline CDR1 and CDR2 sequences are SGHDN and FVKESK. V lost 3 bases and J lost 5, with 10 bases in between.

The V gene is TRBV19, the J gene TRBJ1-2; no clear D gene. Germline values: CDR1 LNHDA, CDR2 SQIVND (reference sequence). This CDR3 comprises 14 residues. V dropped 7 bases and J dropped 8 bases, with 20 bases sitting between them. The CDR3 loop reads CASKARPDSSGYTF. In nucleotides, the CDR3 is TGTGCCAGTAAGGCCCGCCCGGACTCGTCGGGCTACACCTTC.

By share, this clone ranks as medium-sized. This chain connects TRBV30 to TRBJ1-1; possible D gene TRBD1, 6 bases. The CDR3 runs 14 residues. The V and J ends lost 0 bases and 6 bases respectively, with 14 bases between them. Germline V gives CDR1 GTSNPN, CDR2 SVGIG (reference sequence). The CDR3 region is CAWSVGGTRAEAFF. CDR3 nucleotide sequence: TGTGCCTGGAGTGTAGGGGGGACAAGGGCTGAAGCTTTCTTT.

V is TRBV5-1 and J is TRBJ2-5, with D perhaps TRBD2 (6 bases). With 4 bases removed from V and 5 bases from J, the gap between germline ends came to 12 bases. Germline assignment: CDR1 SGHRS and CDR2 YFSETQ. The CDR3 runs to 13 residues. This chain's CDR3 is CASSPTSPETQYF. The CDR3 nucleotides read TGCGCCAGCAGCCCGACTAGTCCGGAGACCCAGTACTTC.

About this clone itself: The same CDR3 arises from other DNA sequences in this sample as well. The CDR3 DNA is TGTGCCAGCAGCTTGGAAGGGAACTATGGCTACACCTTC. It yields the protein CASSLEGNYGYTF. The chain employs TRBV5-5 and TRBJ1-2; D uncertain. Germline CDR1 is SGHKS and CDR2 is YYEKEE (reference sequence). V dropped 0 bases and J dropped 2 bases, with 5 bases sitting between them. The CDR3 has 13 residues.

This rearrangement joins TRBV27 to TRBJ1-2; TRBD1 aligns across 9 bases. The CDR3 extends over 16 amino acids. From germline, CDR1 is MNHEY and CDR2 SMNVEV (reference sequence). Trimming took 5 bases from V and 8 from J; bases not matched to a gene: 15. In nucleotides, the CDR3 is TGTGCCAGCAGTAACCTCGGGGGACAGGGCATACGGGGCTACACCTTC. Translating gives CASSNLGGQGIRGYTF.

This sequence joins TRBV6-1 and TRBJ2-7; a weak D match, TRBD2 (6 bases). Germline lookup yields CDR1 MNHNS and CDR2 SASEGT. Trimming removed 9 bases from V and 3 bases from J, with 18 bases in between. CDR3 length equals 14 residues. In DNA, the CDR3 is TGTGCCAGTCAACGGGACTTTGGCTACTACGAGCAGTACTTC. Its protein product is CASQRDFGYYEQYF.

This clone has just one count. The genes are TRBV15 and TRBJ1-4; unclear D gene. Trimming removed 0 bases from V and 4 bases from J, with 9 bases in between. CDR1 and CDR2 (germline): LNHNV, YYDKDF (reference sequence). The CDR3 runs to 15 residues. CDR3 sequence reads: CATSRERLFNEKLFF. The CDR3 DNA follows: TGTGCCACCAGCAGAGAGCGGCTGTTTAATGAAAAACTGTTTTTT.

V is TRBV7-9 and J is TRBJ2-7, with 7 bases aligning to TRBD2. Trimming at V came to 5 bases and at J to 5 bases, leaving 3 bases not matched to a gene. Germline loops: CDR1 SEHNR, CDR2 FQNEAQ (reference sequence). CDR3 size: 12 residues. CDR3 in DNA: TGTGCCAGCAGCCGGGACTACCACGAGCAGTACTTC. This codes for CASSRDYHEQYF. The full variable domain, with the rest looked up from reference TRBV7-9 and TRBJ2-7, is DTGVSQNPRHKITKRGQNVTFRCDPISEHNRLYWYRQTLGQGPEFLTYFQNEAQLEKSRLLSDRFSAERPKGSFSTLEIQRTEQGDSAMYLCASSRDYHEQYFGPGTRLTVT.

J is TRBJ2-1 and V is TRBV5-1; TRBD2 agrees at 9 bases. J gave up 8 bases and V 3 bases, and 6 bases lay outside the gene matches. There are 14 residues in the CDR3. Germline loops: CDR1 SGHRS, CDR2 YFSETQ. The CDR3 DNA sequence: TGCGCCAGCAGCTGGGCTAGCGGGATCCATGAGCAGTTCTTC. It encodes CASSWASGIHEQFF.

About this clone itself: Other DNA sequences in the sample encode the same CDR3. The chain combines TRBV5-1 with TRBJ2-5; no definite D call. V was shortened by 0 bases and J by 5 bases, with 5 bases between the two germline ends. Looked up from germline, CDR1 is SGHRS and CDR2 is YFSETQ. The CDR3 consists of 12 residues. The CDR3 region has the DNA TGCGCCAGCAGCTTGGTAGGGGAGACCCAGTACTTC. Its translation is CASSLVGETQYF.

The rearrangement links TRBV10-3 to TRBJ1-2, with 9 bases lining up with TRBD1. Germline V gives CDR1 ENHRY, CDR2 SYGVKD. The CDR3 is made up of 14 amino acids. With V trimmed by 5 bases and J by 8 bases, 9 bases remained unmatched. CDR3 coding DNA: TGTGCCATCAGTAGCACCGGGACAGGGTACGGCTACACCTTC. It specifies CAISSTGTGYGYTF.

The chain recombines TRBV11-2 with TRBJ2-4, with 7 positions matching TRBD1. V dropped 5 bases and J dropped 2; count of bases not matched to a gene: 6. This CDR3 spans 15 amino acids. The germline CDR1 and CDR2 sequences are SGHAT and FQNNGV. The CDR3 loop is CASSPLQGSKNIQYF. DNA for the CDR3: TGTGCCAGCAGCCCTCTACAGGGGTCCAAAAACATTCAGTACTTC. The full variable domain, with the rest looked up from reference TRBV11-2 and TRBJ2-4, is EAGVAQSPRYKIIEKRQSVAFWCNPISGHATLYWYQQILGQGPKLLIQFQNNGVVDDSQLPKDRFSAERLKGVDSTLKIQPAKLEDSAVYLCASSPLQGSKNIQYFGAGTRLSVL.

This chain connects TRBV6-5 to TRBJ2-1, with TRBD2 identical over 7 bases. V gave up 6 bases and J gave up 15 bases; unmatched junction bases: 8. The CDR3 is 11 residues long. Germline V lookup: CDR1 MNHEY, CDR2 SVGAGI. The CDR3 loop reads CASSHGLDRFF. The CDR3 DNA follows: TGTGCCAGCAGCCACGGACTAGACAGGTTCTTC.